These 31 T cell receptor beta chains share one sample of origin, sequenced in a study of CD4 T cells in relation to SARS-CoV-2 and coronaviruses listed by TCRdb under 2021. Library construction relied on the immunoSEQ multiplex PCR assay. As stored in TCRdb, this immuneACCESS dataset retains in-frame rearrangements with V and J assigned. A fraction of the clones does not appear; measured against another copy, unresolved V genes explain less than half of the discrepancy, and the remainder lacks a known reason. In all, the sample holds about 37,000 clones, and approximately 90% of those were seen once. The ten largest clones capture 9.2% of the sample. The sample was memory CD4+ T cells from PBMCs. Read against the paper, the sample's cell subset or site label means: memory (non-naive) CD4+ T cells. The receptors originated from an adult with COVID-19.

The chain carries TRBV7-6 and TRBJ2-5; D ambiguous. Trimming removed 3 bases at V and 5 bases at J, with 22 bases between. Germline V gene lookup returns CDR1 SGHVS and CDR2 FNYEAQ. The length of the CDR3 is 17 residues. The DNA for the CDR3 is TGTGCCAGCAGCTTCGGCGTGGGTGCAGAGGAATATGAGACCCAGTACTTC. Translated: CASSFGVGAEEYETQYF.

J is TRBJ2-1 and V is TRBV14, with 7 nucleotides matching TRBD1. After removal of 2 bases from V and 3 bases from J, the junction contained 4 bases not matched to a gene. This CDR3 is built from 15 residues. Germline V gives CDR1 SGHDN, CDR2 FVKESK. DNA for the CDR3: TGTGCCAGCAGCCAACCGGGACAGTACTACAATGAGCAGTTCTTC. Residues: CASSQPGQYYNEQFF.

The chain employs TRBV10-3 and TRBJ1-6; 7 bases align to TRBD1. The CDR3 consists of 14 residues. From germline, CDR1 is ENHRY and CDR2 SYGVKD. V lost 2 bases and J lost 7; bases outside the gene matches: 2. CDR3 sequence reads: CAISEEGANSPLHF. The CDR3 nucleotides are TGTGCCATCAGTGAGGAGGGGGCCAATTCACCCCTCCACTTT.

The J gene is TRBJ2-7, the V gene TRBV10-2, with 8 bases lining up with TRBD1. Germline CDR1 WSHSY, CDR2 SAAADI. V lost 6 bases, J lost 3 bases, and 7 bases stayed unmatched. There are 14 residues in the CDR3. The chain's CDR3 is CASSVTGGLYEQYF. The CDR3 nucleotides are TGCGCCAGCAGCGTTACAGGGGGGCTCTACGAGCAGTACTTC.

V gene TRBV12-5 combines with J gene TRBJ1-2; D gene uncertain. The CDR3 runs to 15 residues. CDR1 is LGHNT and CDR2 is FRNRAP in the germline V gene. Trimming pared 2 bases from V and 2 bases from J, leaving 12 bases between. CDR3 sequence: CASGLLSGRNYGYTF. The CDR3 region has the DNA TGTGCTAGTGGTTTGTTAAGTGGTCGCAACTATGGCTACACCTTC.

This CDR3 reads CAWSESSYNSPLHF. CDR3 DNA: TGTGCCTGGAGTGAAAGCTCCTATAATTCACCCCTCCACTTT. V is TRBV30 and J is TRBJ1-6; D is ambiguous. Trimming took 1 base from V and 0 from J, leaving 4 bases between them. CDR1 is GTSNPN, CDR2 SVGIG, per germline (reference sequence). The CDR3 runs 14 residues.

This chain uses TRBV15 with TRBJ2-7; 8 bases agree with TRBD1. Germline values: CDR1 LNHNV, CDR2 YYDKDF (reference sequence). V lost 4 bases, J lost 5 bases, and 7 bases stayed unmatched. The CDR3 runs to 14 residues. The CDR3 here is CATSTRDRSDEQYF. The CDR3 region has the DNA TGTGCCACCAGCACCCGGGACAGGAGTGACGAGCAGTACTTC.

The DNA of the CDR3 is TGTGCCAGTATGGCGAAGGGGCGGGCCGGTGAGCAGTACTTC. Translating gives CASMAKGRAGEQYF. V is TRBV19 and J is TRBJ2-7; possibly TRBD1 or TRBD2 for D (5 bases each). Germline values: CDR1 LNHDA, CDR2 SQIVND (reference sequence). Deletions cut 7 bases from V and 7 bases from J, with 20 bases between. There are 14 residues in the CDR3.

This chain joins TRBV28 and TRBJ2-2; TRBD1 matches at 7 bases. CDR1 is MDHEN, CDR2 SYDVKM, per germline. The CDR3 totals 14 residues. After removal of 11 bases from V and 6 bases from J, the junction contained 12 bases not matched to a gene. As DNA, the CDR3 is TGTGCCGCATCCCGGGACAGAGGGTCCGGGGAGCTGTTTTTT. Residues: CAASRDRGSGELFF.

This sequence joins TRBV2 and TRBJ2-1, with 13 nucleotides matching TRBD2. Looked up from germline, CDR1 is SNHLY and CDR2 is FYNNEI. The CDR3 runs 16 residues. With 6 bases clipped from V and 9 bases from J, the junction kept 11 bases outside the gene matches. The CDR3 region is CASRATSGGARGEQFF. The DNA of the CDR3 is TGTGCCAGCAGAGCAACTAGCGGGGGGGCCCGTGGTGAGCAGTTCTTC.

The rearrangement uses TRBV18 and TRBJ1-1; unclear D gene. Deletions cut 1 base from V and 0 bases from J, with 9 bases between. The CDR3 consists of 15 residues. Germline CDR1 reads KGHSH; CDR2 reads LQKENI. This CDR3 reads CASSPQERVNTEAFF. In DNA form, the CDR3 reads TGTGCCAGCTCACCACAAGAAAGGGTGAACACTGAAGCTTTCTTT.

The chain employs TRBV11-3 and TRBJ2-2; 9 bases match TRBD2. The V and J ends lost 5 bases and 1 base, in that order; junction bases with no gene match: 11. CDR1 and CDR2 from the germline V gene are SGHNT and YENEEA. CDR3 size: 18 residues. The CDR3 loop reads CASSPISSGAWNTGELFF. The CDR3 bases are TGTGCCAGCAGCCCCATCTCTAGCGGGGCCTGGAACACCGGGGAGCTGTTTTTT.

This chain uses TRBV6-1 with TRBJ2-7; TRBD1 might be the D (5 bases). CDR1 is MNHNS, CDR2 SASEGT, per germline. CDR3 size: 13 residues. Between the trimmed V and J ends, which lost 3 bases and 3 bases, there was a span of 9 bases. The CDR3 protein is CASSDPQGYEQYF. CDR3 bases: TGTGCCAGCAGTGATCCCCAGGGCTACGAGCAGTACTTC.

The chain joins TRBV12-3 or TRBV12-4 to TRBJ1-5, with D unresolved. There are 13 residues in the CDR3. V was clipped by 1 base and J by 7 bases, with 8 bases between them. The CDR3 bases are TGTGCCAGCAGTTTAGGAGCGGGGCAGCCCCAGCATTTT. It encodes CASSLGAGQPQHF.

This chain connects TRBV4-3 to TRBJ2-7; 9 bases line up with TRBD1. From germline, CDR1 is LGHNA and CDR2 YSLEER. V lost 1 base, J lost 4 bases, and 5 bases stayed unmatched. The CDR3 runs to 15 residues. The CDR3 nucleotides are TGCGCCAGCAGCCAAGGACCGGGACAGGGTTACGAGCAGTACTTC. This sequence encodes CASSQGPGQGYEQYF.

The chain recombines TRBV7-9 with TRBJ2-3, with D maybe TRBD2 (6 bases). The CDR3 spans 15 residues. V was clipped by 5 bases and J by 2 bases, with 14 bases between them. Looked up from germline, CDR1 is SEHNR and CDR2 is FQNEAQ (reference sequence). Here the CDR3 DNA reads TGTGCCAGCAGCCTCGCGGGACCGCACACAGATACGCAGTATTTT. The encoded protein is CASSLAGPHTDTQYF.

The J gene is TRBJ2-7, the V gene TRBV5-1; D is ambiguous. The V gene's germline CDR1 is SGHRS and CDR2 YFSETQ. The CDR3 length is 15 residues. Deletions cut 0 bases from V and 6 bases from J, with 16 bases between. This chain's CDR3 is CASSLASRGGSEQYF. CDR3 nucleotide sequence: TGCGCCAGCAGCTTGGCTTCACGAGGTGGTAGCGAGCAGTACTTC. The full variable domain, completed using reference TRBV5-1 and TRBJ2-7, is KAGVTQTPRYLIKTRGQQVTLSCSPISGHRSVSWYQQTPGQGLQFLFEYFSETQRNKGNFPGRFSGRQFSNSRSEMNVSTLELGDSALYLCASSLASRGGSEQYFGPGTRLTVT.

The V and J genes are TRBV19 and TRBJ1-1; TRBD1 matches 7 bases. The CDR3 consists of 16 residues. V dropped 3 bases and J dropped 0; count of bases not matched to a gene: 7. Germline V gives CDR1 LNHDA, CDR2 SQIVND (reference sequence). The CDR3 reads CASSIRTGEMNTEAFF. CDR3 sequence (DNA): TGTGCCAGTAGTATCCGGACAGGTGAAATGAACACTGAAGCTTTCTTT.

The chain is built from TRBV6-6 and TRBJ1-6, with 9 nucleotides matching TRBD1. From germline, CDR1 is MNHNY and CDR2 SVGAGI (reference sequence). The CDR3 length is 15 residues. The V and J ends lost 5 bases and 7 bases, in that order; junction bases with no gene match: 6. CDR3 nucleotide sequence: TGTGCCAGCAGTCGAACGGGACAGGGAAATTCACCCCTCCACTTT. Its translation: CASSRTGQGNSPLHF.

This sequence joins TRBV7-2 and TRBJ1-3; possible D gene TRBD1, 6 bases. The V gene lost 3 bases and the J gene lost 6 bases, with 18 bases spanning the gap. This CDR3 comprises 16 residues. Germline CDR1 SGHTA, CDR2 FQGNSA. The CDR3 here is CASSFPLVDRLNTIYF. The DNA for the CDR3 is TGTGCCAGCAGCTTCCCCCTAGTAGACAGGTTAAACACCATATATTTT.

The J gene is TRBJ2-1, the V gene TRBV5-1, with D perhaps assigned TRBD1 or TRBD2 (6 bases each). Per the germline V gene, CDR1 is SGHRS and CDR2 is YFSETQ. V was pared by 4 bases and J by 3 bases, with 14 bases between. CDR3 length: 15 amino acids. CDR3 sequence reads: CASSPKEGGYNEQFF. The CDR3, as DNA: TGCGCCAGCAGCCCTAAGGAGGGGGGCTACAATGAGCAGTTCTTC. Full variable domain (rest looked up from reference TRBV5-1 and TRBJ2-1): KAGVTQTPRYLIKTRGQQVTLSCSPISGHRSVSWYQQTPGQGLQFLFEYFSETQRNKGNFPGRFSGRQFSNSRSEMNVSTLELGDSALYLCASSPKEGGYNEQFFGPGTRLTVL.

The chain carries TRBV6-2 or TRBV6-3 and TRBJ1-5, with D possibly being TRBD1 (6 bases). Trimming left V 4 bases short and J 1 base short, with 11 bases between. The CDR3 is made up of 15 amino acids. Germline CDR1 MNHEY, CDR2 SVGEGT. The CDR3 DNA follows: TGTGCCAGCAGTTGGGACAATACGAGCAATCAGCCCCAGCATTTT. Protein product: CASSWDNTSNQPQHF.

This sequence joins TRBV2 and TRBJ2-7, with 10 bases that match TRBD1. Germline V gives CDR1 SNHLY, CDR2 FYNNEI. J gave up 4 bases and V 5 bases, and 8 bases lay outside the gene matches. The CDR3 totals 15 residues. CDR3 nucleotide sequence: TGTGCCAGCAGTACGGACGACAGGGGGCGGTACGAGCAGTACTTC. It is translated as CASSTDDRGRYEQYF. Filled out from reference TRBV2 and TRBJ2-7, the complete variable domain reads EPEVTQTPSHQVTQMGQEVILRCVPISNHLYFYWYRQILGQKVEFLVSFYNNEISEKSEIFDDQFSVERPDGSNFTLKIRSTKLEDSAMYFCASSTDDRGRYEQYFGPGTRLTVT.

This chain links TRBV19 with TRBJ2-5; 11 bases are shared with TRBD1. The V and J ends lost 2 bases and 4 bases, in that order; junction bases with no gene match: 3. The CDR3 has 15 amino acids. The V gene's germline CDR1 is LNHDA and CDR2 SQIVND (reference sequence). This CDR3 reads CASSIQGQGGETQYF. The CDR3 DNA reads TGTGCCAGTAGTATACAGGGACAGGGGGGAGAGACCCAGTACTTC.

The V call is TRBV7-2, the J call TRBJ2-3; weak D call: TRBD2 (5 bases). The CDR3 has 12 amino acids. Per the germline V gene, CDR1 is SGHTA and CDR2 is FQGNSA. Trimming shortened V by 4 bases and J by 7 bases, and 9 bases separated the two germline ends. CDR3 sequence reads: CASSYPGNTQYF. CDR3 DNA: TGTGCCAGCAGCTATCCGGGAAATACGCAGTATTTT.

The V and J genes are TRBV6-4 and TRBJ1-1; D is uncertain. Trimming shortened V by 4 bases and J by 1 base, and 10 bases separated the two germline ends. This CDR3 is 14 amino acids long. The germline CDR1 and CDR2 sequences are MRHNA and SNTAGT. The DNA for the CDR3 is TGTGCCAGCAGTGCTAGCCCAGGGAACACTGAAGCTTTCTTT. Amino acids: CASSASPGNTEAFF.

The V call is TRBV6-2 or TRBV6-3, the J call TRBJ2-1; D is perhaps TRBD1 or TRBD2 (6 bases each). Trimming cost V 0 bases and J 6 bases, with 27 bases left between them. The CDR3 length is 20 residues. Per germline, CDR1 MNHEY and CDR2 SVGEGT. The chain's CDR3 is CASSYSLSASTGPGGNEQFF. CDR3 coding DNA: TGTGCCAGCAGTTACTCCCTTTCCGCCTCGACAGGACCCGGGGGCAATGAGCAGTTCTTC.

The rearrangement links TRBV5-8 to TRBJ2-2; a weak D match, TRBD1 (6 bases). The CDR3 totals 15 residues. The V gene's germline CDR1 is SGHTS and CDR2 YDEGEE. The germline V and J ends were trimmed by 3 bases and 4 bases, with 13 bases remaining between them. CDR3 coding DNA: TGTGCCAGCAGCTACAGGGAAGGTGGCACCGGGGAGCTGTTTTTT. Translating gives CASSYREGGTGELFF.

The genes are TRBV6-6 and TRBJ2-2, with D tentatively TRBD2 (6 bases). This CDR3 region has 14 residues. Trimming removed 8 bases from V and 6 bases from J, with 16 bases in between. Germline assignment: CDR1 MNHNY and CDR2 SVGAGI (reference sequence). CDR3 sequence: CASQDKLAAGELFF. CDR3 nucleotide sequence: TGTGCCAGCCAAGATAAACTAGCCGCCGGGGAGCTGTTTTTT.

This rearrangement joins TRBV3-1 (or the pseudogene TRBV3-2) to TRBJ2-7; 9 positions match TRBD1. The CDR3 has 15 amino acids. The V gene's germline CDR1 is LGHDT and CDR2 YNNKEL (reference sequence). The J segment lost 3 bases and the V segment lost 4 bases, leaving 7 bases of the junction unmatched. The CDR3 bases are TGTGCCAGCAGCCTGAAGGGACAGGGTATCTACGAGCAGTACTTC. Translated: CASSLKGQGIYEQYF.

The chain has TRBV12-3 or TRBV12-4 and TRBJ2-7; D may be TRBD1 (5 bases). The CDR3 length is 11 residues. Deletions cut 0 bases from V and 9 bases from J, with 6 bases between. CDR3 sequence: CASSLAGVQYF. CDR3 bases: TGTGCCAGCAGTTTAGCAGGGGTGCAGTACTTC.